The present T cell receptor beta chain was sequenced within a study of blood T cell repertoires in COVID-19 (TCRdb year 2020). With respect to the entire study: Samples from collaborators originated in the United States, Italy and Spain and spanned both the acute and convalescent phases of COVID-19. The material from the prospective study consisted of cDNA or gDNA derived from T cells, B-cell-depleted T cells, or PBMCs. The dataset comprised deeply sampled blood TCRbeta repertoires from subjects exposed to, actively infected with, or recovered from COVID-19. Nearly every sample came with metadata listing a de-identified subject ID, COVID-19 status, age in years and sex. The samples were drawn from two sources: the first 160 participants of the ongoing ImmuneRACE study, and 1,254 subjects contributed by 6 global collaborators. Where available, HLA class I and class II types were taken from metadata supplied by the sample provider and were not determined by assay-based typing. A freely available public database, intended as a resource for researchers studying the immune response to SARS-CoV-2, is where the repertoires were released. Results the study describes overall, beyond this receptor: How much clinical and demographic metadata was included differed by source and by participant, and the metadata was provided uncurated.

A word on this clone: It lacks a known antigen. No qualities accompany the bases; no much larger clone lies one base away.

Collaborating institutions collected whole blood in K2EDTA tubes following their own protocols. Collaborator samples were shipped for TCRbeta analysis as frozen whole blood, isolated PBMCs, or DNA extracted from either sample type. The immunoSEQ Assay, a bias-controlled multiplex PCR, was used to amplify TCRbeta CDR3 regions from genomic DNA. The authors' pipeline ran thus. Nucleated cell counts per sample were estimated from amplification of reference gene primers within the assay. To quantify the absolute abundance of each unique TCRbeta CDR3 rearrangement, sequence reads were collapsed and filtered. For each sample, productive Simpson clonality was calculated by taking the square root of Simpson's diversity index across productive rearrangements. TCRdb took over this immuneACCESS table, retaining in-frame rearrangements with V and J assigned. Such tables are incomplete; in checked studies, under half of the missing clones stem from an unresolved V gene, and the remainder is unexplained. V and J calls and clone size are as listed in that table; D and trimming were resolved from the DNA. The sample table lists around 50,000 clones, roughly 82% of them with a count of one. The ten largest clones capture around 8% of the sample.

CDR1 and CDR2 (MNHEY, SVGAGI) derive from the germline V gene. Germline trimming amounts to 5 bases on V and 4 bases on J, with 8 as the count of junction bases outside the gene matches. Measured from the cysteine to the phenylalanine, the CDR3 is 15 residues long. CDR3 DNA is the only sequence kept; it has 45 bases, read in frame from the first base. The source material was peripheral blood. The TCR was taken from a human donor in a cohort sampled during active COVID-19. This chain is built from TRBV6-5 and TRBJ2-1, with 7 central nucleotides matching TRBD2. The encoded CDR3 is CASSPTSEIYNEQFF. The base sequence is TGTGCCAGCAGTCCCACTAGCGAGATATACAATGAGCAGTTCTTC.